This T cell receptor beta chain was sequenced in a study of T cells in Graves' hyperthyroidism and ophthalmopathy. Hyperthyroidism in the patients, aged 18 to 65, was newly diagnosed and under 2 months in duration. It was uncontrolled infection, other autoimmune disease, pregnancy or lactation that excluded patients. This clonotype was observed many times. What it recognizes is unknown. This CDR3 comprises 17 residues. Germline CDR1 and CDR2: SNHLY and FYNNEI. Deletions cut 1 base from V and 9 bases from J, with 19 bases between. General observations from the study: Through a model of 13 V-J features, ophthalmopathy was separated from stable hyperthyroidism.

It was RNA transcripts that yielded the amplified TCR beta CDR3 regions. Using the HTBI primer set, a first-round RT-PCR was run on the TCR CDR3. TCRdb re-analysed the multiplex PCR reads in MiXCR, keeping a single row per CDR3 protein. The sample has hundreds of thousands of distinct CDR3 sequences, roughly 46% seen once. This receptor was taken from a woman between 18 and 30 years old with Graves' hyperthyroidism. The rearrangement joins TRBV2 to TRBJ1-6; possible D gene TRBD1, 5 bases. Specimen: peripheral blood or thyroid tissue (not recorded which). The CDR3 sequence: CASSEVLVRRGSSPLHF. The CDR3 DNA reads as TGTGCCAGCAGTGAAGTTTTGGTGCGAAGGGGCAGTTCACCCCTCCACTTT.